This T cell receptor (beta chain) was sequenced in a study of shared clonotypes between healthy human individuals. Study overall: Aged 18 to 49, the donors were two women and a few men. Findings and caveats of the study: All-four-donor shared clonotypes had higher generation probabilities than non-shared clonotypes did.

Libraries were prepared by immunoSEQ multiplex PCR; TCRdb keeps only in-frame clonotypes and omits some of them. The sample lists about 2,200,000 clones; approximately 94% were seen once. The naive CD8 subset, CD45RO-negative cells positively selected for CCR7, excluded terminally differentiated effector memory CD45RA+ cells. Each of the donors was a healthy adult who was HIV-negative and had not had a recent acute infection or vaccination. All the donors were Caucasian adults who lived in Nashville, Tennessee. As for this clone: The target antigen is unknown.

The V end was cut by 2 bases, the J end by 2 bases, with 12 bases between. The CDR3 runs 15 residues. Germline V lookup: CDR1 MDHEN, CDR2 SYDVKM. This rearrangement joins TRBV28 to TRBJ2-5; weak D call: TRBD2 (6 bases). Sequences were obtained from naive CD8+ T cells from PBMCs. This receptor was taken from a man in his late teens or twenties in good health. Some clones in this sample may be carry-over from other donors' samples. This CDR3 reads CASSLGDGLQETQYF. CDR3 sequence (DNA): TGTGCCAGCAGTTTAGGGGACGGACTACAAGAGACCCAGTACTTC.